This T cell receptor beta chain was observed in a study of blood T cell repertoires in COVID-19. Study details: Nucleic acid was either cDNA or gDNA, and it came from T cells, B-cell-depleted T cells, or PBMCs.

How the authors handled the data: Amplification from reference gene primers served as the basis for estimated nucleated cell counts. The data were produced by immunoSEQ multiplex PCR, yet TCRdb's version contains in-frame clones alone and is incomplete. V and J calls and clone size are as listed in that table; D and trimming were resolved from the DNA. This repertoire shows about 280,000 clones, 87% found once; its top ten account for over 2%. Germline-derived CDR1 and CDR2 are MDHEN and SYDVKM. The CDR3 is 14 amino acids. The junction had 8 bases not matched to a gene; V was cut back by 7 bases and J by 4 bases.

The rearrangement uses TRBV28 and TRBJ2-7; TRBD2 agrees at 9 bases. The clonotype comes from a woman in her forties or fifties who had recovered from COVID-19. The sample comprised peripheral blood. The CDR3 region has the DNA TGTGCCAGCAAGGGTAGCGGGAGAGCATACGAGCAGTACTTC. Encoded protein: CASKGSGRAYEQYF. The full variable domain, with the rest looked up from reference TRBV28 and TRBJ2-7, is DVKVTQSSRYLVKRTGEKVFLECVQDMDHENMFWYRQDPGLGLRLIYFSYDVKMKEKGDIPEGYSVSREKKERFSLILESASTNQTSMYLCASKGSGRAYEQYFGPGTRLTVT.